These 31 T cell receptor beta chains originate from one sample sequenced in a study of cytomegalovirus exposure and HLA in healthy donors. Produced via immunoSEQ multiplex PCR; TCRdb's table is partial and in-frame only. The data contain approximately 180,000 clones, around 86% of them singletons. The sample comprised PBMCs. Receptors were obtained from a woman in her late teens or twenties in good health and CMV-seronegative.

V is TRBV13 and J is TRBJ2-1, with 9 bases fitting TRBD2. Germline assignment: CDR1 PRHDT and CDR2 FYEKMQ (reference sequence). The CDR3 has 16 amino acids. Trimming cost V 5 bases and J 7 bases; bases outside gene matches: 12. CDR3 loop: CASSPTLAGVLNEQFF. Written as DNA, the CDR3 is TGTGCCAGCAGCCCCACTTTAGCGGGGGTCCTGAATGAGCAGTTCTTC.

This clone was detected a few times. V and J are TRBV2 and TRBJ2-1; 9 positions match TRBD1. CDR1 and CDR2 from the germline V gene are SNHLY and FYNNEI. The V segment lost 6 bases and the J segment 7 bases; nucleotides outside the gene matches: 7. The CDR3 totals 14 residues. CDR3 region: CASSATGGWNEQFF. The CDR3 DNA sequence: TGTGCCAGCAGCGCGACAGGGGGATGGAATGAGCAGTTCTTC.

This sequence joins TRBV5-4 and TRBJ2-3; 7 nucleotides line up with TRBD1. The J segment lost 1 base and the V segment lost 0 bases, leaving 2 bases of the junction unmatched. Germline V gene data show CDR1 as SGHNT and CDR2 as YYREEE (reference sequence). The length of the CDR3 is 15 residues. The CDR3 region has the DNA TGTGCCAGCAGCTTGGGGGACAGCCGCACAGATACGCAGTATTTT. Translated, it gives CASSLGDSRTDTQYF.

The CDR3 region is CASSSVPSYEQYF. The CDR3 bases are TGTGCCAGCAGTTCAGTCCCCTCCTACGAGCAGTACTTC. The rearrangement uses TRBV6-1 and TRBJ2-7; D gene ambiguous. The CDR3 sequence is 13 residues long. Trimming took off 5 bases at V and 0 bases at J, with 8 bases between the two ends. The V gene's germline CDR1 is MNHNS and CDR2 SASEGT.

The V gene is TRBV11-2, the J gene TRBJ2-2; D not resolved. Germline loops: CDR1 SGHAT, CDR2 FQNNGV. The CDR3 has 14 amino acids. The V gene lost 3 bases and the J gene lost 1 base, with 6 bases spanning the gap. The CDR3 loop reads CASSFSVNTGELFF. The CDR3 DNA reads TGTGCCAGCAGCTTCTCGGTGAACACCGGGGAGCTGTTTTTT.

J is TRBJ1-1 and V is TRBV6-6; a weak D match, TRBD1 (6 bases). Germline V gene data show CDR1 as MNHNY and CDR2 as SVGAGI (reference sequence). Deletions cut 6 bases from V and 3 bases from J, with 14 bases between. The CDR3 covers 14 residues. The CDR3 sequence is CASSLQGSDTEAFF. CDR3 bases: TGTGCCAGCAGCCTACAGGGAAGTGACACTGAAGCTTTCTTT.

This clone appeared a single time. V usage is TRBV29-1 and J usage is TRBJ1-1, with D unresolved. Trimming cost V 1 base and J 4 bases, with 10 bases left between them. In germline, CDR1 is SQVTM, CDR2 ANQGSEA. This CDR3 comprises 13 residues. The CDR3 spells CSVEGGAFTEAFF. In nucleotides, the CDR3 is TGCAGCGTTGAAGGGGGAGCGTTCACTGAAGCTTTCTTT.

The chain has TRBV19 and TRBJ2-3, with D possibly matching TRBD2 (6 bases). The CDR3 is 14 amino acids. Trimming took off 6 bases at V and 2 bases at J, with 12 bases between the two ends. Germline values: CDR1 LNHDA, CDR2 SQIVND (reference sequence). The DNA of the CDR3 is TGTGCCAGTAGCCTGGAGGGCTACACAGATACGCAGTATTTT. This translates into CASSLEGYTDTQYF.

The chain employs TRBV10-3 and TRBJ1-2, with 10 bases identical to TRBD1. J lost 13 bases, V lost 10 bases, and 12 bases had no gene match. Germline CDR1 and CDR2: ENHRY and SYGVKD. The CDR3 contains 12 residues. CDR3 protein: CATTPGQGSSTF. In DNA, the CDR3 is TGTGCCACCACGCCGGGACAGGGGAGTAGCACCTTC.

J is TRBJ1-4 and V is TRBV19; TRBD1 is a possible D gene (5 bases). The CDR3 sequence is 18 residues long. V was pared by 3 bases and J by 0 bases, with 17 bases between. Germline V gene sequence: CDR1 LNHDA, CDR2 SQIVND (reference sequence). The CDR3 nucleotides read TGTGCCAGTAGTATCGTACAGGTTTTAGTCACAACTAATGAAAAACTGTTTTTT. Amino acid sequence: CASSIVQVLVTTNEKLFF.

The chain employs TRBV7-6 and TRBJ2-7; 7 positions agree with TRBD1. The junction had 9 bases not matched to a gene; V was cut back by 4 bases and J by 3 bases. Germline V gives CDR1 SGHVS, CDR2 FNYEAQ. The CDR3 contains 15 residues. The CDR3 DNA follows: TGTGCCAGCAGCTCCCAGGGGGATCGAAACTACGAGCAGTACTTC. Amino acid sequence: CASSSQGDRNYEQYF.

The V gene is TRBV6-5, the J gene TRBJ2-7, with TRBD2 matching 11 bases. The CDR3 runs 16 residues. V shed 4 bases and J 0 bases; nucleotides not matched to a gene: 5. From germline, CDR1 is MNHEY and CDR2 SVGAGI. The CDR3 reads CASSSPLAGVSYEQYF. The CDR3 region has the DNA TGTGCCAGCAGTTCACCACTAGCGGGGGTCTCCTACGAGCAGTACTTC.

The chain recombines TRBV6-5 with TRBJ1-1; a weak D match, TRBD1 (5 bases). Germline V gene lookup returns CDR1 MNHEY and CDR2 SVGAGI. CDR3 length equals 14 residues. V was pared by 7 bases and J by 5 bases, with 17 bases between. The chain's CDR3 is CASTMVGGRTEAFF. The CDR3 DNA is TGTGCCAGCACCATGGTCGGGGGTAGAACTGAAGCTTTCTTT.

DNA of the CDR3: TGTGCCAGCTCACCAACGGCCTCGGGGAAGCAGTTCTTC. It specifies CASSPTASGKQFF. The genes are TRBV18 and TRBJ2-1; D might be TRBD2 (5 bases). Germline CDR1 KGHSH, CDR2 LQKENI. The ends were cut back, 2 bases at V and 11 bases at J, with 13 bases in the middle. The CDR3 consists of 13 residues. Using reference TRBV18 and TRBJ2-1 for the parts outside the CDR3, the full variable domain is NAGVMQNPRHLVRRRGQEARLRCSPMKGHSHVYWYRQLPEEGLKFMVYLQKENIIDESGMPKERFSAEFPKEGPSILRIQQVVRGDSAAYFCASSPTASGKQFFGPGTRLTVL.

This chain uses TRBV19 with TRBJ1-1; 8 bases align to TRBD1. J was trimmed by 4 bases and V by 5 bases; bases with no gene match: 9. CDR3 size: 15 residues. Germline CDR1 and CDR2: LNHDA and SQIVND (reference sequence). This CDR3 is CASSPGLTGVTEAFF. CDR3 coding DNA: TGTGCCAGTAGTCCCGGATTGACAGGGGTCACTGAAGCTTTCTTT.

This clone was observed a single time. The chain employs TRBV28 and TRBJ1-2, with unresolved D. V lost 4 bases and J lost 3, with 15 bases in between. The CDR3 covers 15 residues. Germline CDR1 is MDHEN and CDR2 is SYDVKM. The CDR3 is CASSSPGSVDYGYTF. The CDR3, as DNA: TGTGCCAGCAGTTCCCCGGGGTCAGTGGACTATGGCTACACCTTC.

This clone has a single count. This chain links TRBV7-2 with TRBJ2-1; D gene ambiguous. CDR1 is SGHTA, CDR2 FQGNSA, per germline. V was cut by 2 bases and J by 7 bases, with 15 bases left in between. The CDR3 has 15 residues. The CDR3 DNA sequence: TGTGCCAGCAGCTTAAGTTCGACTGCCCCGAATGAGCAGTTCTTC. Translation gives CASSLSSTAPNEQFF.

The chain links TRBV13 to TRBJ1-5; 10 positions match TRBD1. The CDR3 loop spans 17 amino acids. The V gene's germline CDR1 is PRHDT and CDR2 FYEKMQ (reference sequence). V trimming: 0 bases; J trimming: 5 bases; junction bases outside the gene matches: 7. In DNA, the CDR3 is TGTGCCAGCAGCTTAGGAGTAGACAGGGGGCTGCATCAGCCCCAGCATTTT. Protein: CASSLGVDRGLHQPQHF.

This chain joins TRBV27 and TRBJ2-5; D ambiguous. The germline V gene has CDR1 MNHEY and CDR2 SMNVEV (reference sequence). Between the trimmed V and J ends, which lost 1 base and 0 bases, there was a span of 3 bases. CDR3 length: 13 residues. In DNA, the CDR3 is TGTGCCAGCAGTTTATGGCACCAAGAGACCCAGTACTTC. This translates into CASSLWHQETQYF.

This chain links TRBV9 with TRBJ1-5; 7 bases match TRBD1. Germline values: CDR1 SGDLS, CDR2 YYNGEE. CDR3 size: 14 residues. The ends lost 4 bases at V and 4 bases at J; junction bases unmatched: 5. The CDR3 loop reads CASSRRDRNQPQHF. The CDR3 DNA reads as TGTGCCAGCAGCAGAAGGGACAGAAATCAGCCCCAGCATTTT. Using reference TRBV9 and TRBJ1-5 for the parts outside the CDR3, the full variable domain is DSGVTQTPKHLITATGQRVTLRCSPRSGDLSVYWYQQSLDQGLQFLIQYYNGEERAKGNILERFSAQQFPDLHSELNLSSLELGDSALYFCASSRRDRNQPQHFGDGTRLSIL.

V usage is TRBV30 and J usage is TRBJ2-3, with TRBD2 as a possible D gene (6 bases). Germline CDR1 GTSNPN, CDR2 SVGIG (reference sequence). V was clipped by 1 base and J by 0 bases, with 11 bases between them. This CDR3 has 15 amino acids. The CDR3 is CAWSGFSGSTDTQYF. CDR3 nucleotide sequence: TGTGCCTGGAGTGGGTTTAGCGGTAGCACAGATACGCAGTATTTT.

This chain links TRBV6-4 with TRBJ2-7; D is perhaps TRBD1 (6 bases). Per the germline V gene, CDR1 is MRHNA and CDR2 is SNTAGT. Trimming removed 4 bases at V and 2 bases at J, with 9 bases between. This CDR3 is 13 amino acids long. The CDR3 bases are TGTGCCAGCAGTGCCGGGGACACCTACGAGCAGTACTTC. Amino acid sequence: CASSAGDTYEQYF.

The genes are TRBV10-3 and TRBJ2-7; no clear D. Germline V gene lookup returns CDR1 ENHRY and CDR2 SYGVKD. The CDR3 totals 13 residues. The V gene lost 0 bases and the J gene lost 4 bases, with 7 bases spanning the gap. The CDR3 region is CAISESTKYEQYF. CDR3 sequence (DNA): TGTGCCATCAGTGAGTCGACAAAATACGAGCAGTACTTC.

This chain connects TRBV4-1 to TRBJ2-7; D not resolved. There are 16 residues in the CDR3. Germline CDR1 MGHRA, CDR2 YSYEKL. Between the trimmed V and J ends, which lost 0 bases and 1 base, there was a span of 13 bases. CDR3 residues: CASSQDRVGPSYEQYF. The CDR3 coding sequence is TGCGCCAGCAGCCAAGATCGGGTGGGTCCGTCCTACGAGCAGTACTTC.

The chain joins TRBV2 to TRBJ1-1; tentative D call: TRBD1 (5 bases). Germline assignment: CDR1 SNHLY and CDR2 FYNNEI. This CDR3 region has 16 residues. V was cut by 2 bases and J by 1 base, with 14 bases left in between. DNA of the CDR3: TGTGCCAGCAGTGAAATGGGGGGACTCCCGAACACTGAAGCTTTCTTT. It codes for CASSEMGGLPNTEAFF.

The chain employs TRBV18 and TRBJ1-1, with a tentative D call TRBD1 (6 bases). The CDR3 spans 19 residues. Germline CDR1 and CDR2: KGHSH and LQKENI. V was shortened by 0 bases and J by 4 bases, with 24 bases between the two germline ends. The CDR3 DNA reads as TGTGCCAGCTCACCACCGAATTCGCTCCAGGGCCGAGGGGGCACTGAAGCTTTCTTT. Its protein product is CASSPPNSLQGRGGTEAFF.

Here the CDR3 reads CASSTGQGARYEQYF. Here the CDR3 DNA reads TGTGCCAGCAGCACCGGACAGGGAGCTCGCTACGAGCAGTACTTC. V usage is TRBV7-9 and J usage is TRBJ2-7; 8 positions match TRBD1. CDR1 SEHNR and CDR2 FQNEAQ come from the germline V gene (reference sequence). With 5 bases clipped from V and 3 bases from J, the junction kept 9 bases outside the gene matches. CDR3 length equals 15 residues. Full variable domain (remainder filled in from reference TRBV7-9 and TRBJ2-7): DTGVSQNPRHKITKRGQNVTFRCDPISEHNRLYWYRQTLGQGPEFLTYFQNEAQLEKSRLLSDRFSAERPKGSFSTLEIQRTEQGDSAMYLCASSTGQGARYEQYFGPGTRLTVT.

The chain has TRBV29-1 and TRBJ2-7; 7 bases line up with TRBD1. Looked up from germline, CDR1 is SQVTM and CDR2 is ANQGSEA. V lost 8 bases, J lost 0 bases, and 4 bases stayed unmatched. CDR3 length: 12 residues. CDR3 in DNA: TGCAGCTACCGGGACAGCTCCTACGAGCAGTACTTC. This sequence encodes CSYRDSSYEQYF.

This sequence joins TRBV6-6 and TRBJ1-6, with TRBD1 as a possible D gene (5 bases). Germline-derived CDR1 and CDR2 are MNHNY and SVGAGI (reference sequence). V was trimmed by 6 bases and J by 3 bases, leaving 12 bases between them. The CDR3 sequence is 15 residues long. The CDR3 region is CASSMTENYNSPLHF. For the CDR3, the DNA is TGTGCCAGCAGCATGACAGAGAACTATAATTCACCCCTCCACTTT.

The chain links TRBV5-4 to TRBJ2-7, with D possibly TRBD2 on 6 matching bases. Germline V gives CDR1 SGHNT, CDR2 YYREEE (reference sequence). V was trimmed by 1 base and J by 2 bases, leaving 10 bases between them. The CDR3 is 14 residues long. The CDR3 DNA sequence: TGTGCCAGCAGCTTGCAGGGAGGCCCCTACGAGCAGTACTTC. Translation gives CASSLQGGPYEQYF.

The chain joins TRBV6-5 to TRBJ2-7; D is ambiguous. In germline, CDR1 is MNHEY, CDR2 SVGAGI. With 8 bases removed from V and 2 bases from J, the gap between germline ends came to 13 bases. The CDR3 loop spans 13 amino acids. Written as DNA, the CDR3 is TGTGCCAGCGGGCAAAAGAATCCCTACGAGCAGTACTTC. Translation: CASGQKNPYEQYF.